This entry lists 7 T cell receptor beta chains sequenced from one sample in a study of regulatory T cells in long-lasting Graves disease. Indicated time point: persistent/refractory GD, antithyroid drugs over 5 years with positive TRAb. The TCR library was prepared using RNA isolated from PBMCs. TCR beta libraries were built with iRepertoire HTBI primers and Arm-PCR of CDR3 regions. TCRdb reprocessed the multiplex PCR reads with MiXCR, giving one entry per CDR3 protein. The table lists roughly 500,000 distinct CDR3 sequences, approximately 21% of them singletons. The sample here was peripheral blood mononuclear cells (PBMCs), taken when the disease was refractory, from a patient treated with antithyroid drugs. Receptors originate from a female donor with Graves disease.

This clonotype showed up many times. The rearrangement links TRBV28 to TRBJ2-5; tentative D call: TRBD2 (6 bases). The CDR3 is 13 amino acids. Germline V CDR1 and CDR2: MDHEN, SYDVKM. Trimming cost V 5 bases and J 1 base, with 8 bases left between them. The CDR3 coding sequence is TGTGCCAGCAGTCGGGACTTCCAAGAGACCCAGTACTTC. Translation gives CASSRDFQETQYF.

This clonotype turned up a few times. The chain links TRBV27 to TRBJ2-3; D is possibly TRBD2 (5 bases). V lost 3 bases, J lost 7 bases, and 11 bases lay in between. The CDR3 loop spans 13 amino acids. The germline gives CDR1 MNHEY, CDR2 SMNVEV (reference sequence). The CDR3 coding sequence is TGTGCCAGCAGTTTGGCGGGTGGAAATACGCAGTATTTT. Encoded protein: CASSLAGGNTQYF.

The chain links TRBV7-3 to TRBJ2-1; 10 nucleotides match TRBD2. With V trimmed by 3 bases and J by 8 bases, 1 base remained unmatched. The germline V gene encodes CDR1 SGHTA and CDR2 FQGTGA. CDR3 length equals 13 residues. The CDR3: CASSFGLADEQFF. The CDR3 nucleotides read TGTGCCAGCAGCTTTGGACTAGCGGATGAGCAGTTCTTC. Combining the CDR3 with reference TRBV7-3 and TRBJ2-1 gives the whole variable domain GAGVSQTPSNKVTEKGKYVELRCDPISGHTALYWYRQSLGQGPEFLIYFQGTGAADDSGLPNDRFFAVRPEGSVSTLKIQRTERGDSAVYLCASSFGLADEQFFGPGTRLTVL.

This clonotype was seen only a few times. The chain recombines TRBV27 with TRBJ2-1; D may be TRBD1 (6 bases). From germline, CDR1 is MNHEY and CDR2 SMNVEV (reference sequence). The CDR3 totals 16 residues. V dropped 7 bases and J dropped 1 base, with 17 bases sitting between them. This CDR3 is CASNQGYLGSYNEQFF. The CDR3 coding sequence is TGTGCCAGCAATCAGGGGTATTTGGGGTCCTACAATGAGCAGTTCTTC.

This clonotype was found a few times. This rearrangement joins TRBV30 to TRBJ1-1; the D gene is possibly TRBD1 (5 bases). Trimming took off 5 bases at V and 7 bases at J, with 14 bases between the two ends. This CDR3 comprises 12 residues. Germline CDR1 GTSNPN, CDR2 SVGIG (reference sequence). The CDR3 reads CAWLTGTVEAFF. In DNA, the CDR3 is TGTGCCTGGTTAACCGGGACCGTTGAAGCTTTCTTT.

The rearrangement links TRBV20-1 to TRBJ2-2; 14 bases match TRBD2. J was trimmed by 4 bases and V by 6 bases; bases with no gene match: 10. The CDR3 runs to 17 residues. CDR1 and CDR2 from the germline V gene are DFQATT and SNEGSKA (reference sequence). CDR3 protein: CSAPGLAGAFGTGELFF. CDR3 nucleotide sequence: TGCAGTGCGCCGGGACTAGCGGGGGCCTTTGGCACCGGGGAGCTGTTTTTT.

There are many counts of this clonotype. This chain joins TRBV27 and TRBJ2-7; 8 bases agree with TRBD2. CDR1 is MNHEY, CDR2 SMNVEV, per germline (reference sequence). There are 14 residues in the CDR3. V dropped 7 bases and J dropped 4; count of bases not matched to a gene: 9. CDR3 nucleotides: TGTGCCAGCAAAACCGGGGGGGAACTTTACGAGCAGTACTTC. Its protein product is CASKTGGELYEQYF.